The 4 T cell receptor beta chains given below trace back to one sample, sequenced in a study of blood T cell repertoires in COVID-19. Clones were sequenced by immunoSEQ multiplex PCR, and TCRdb holds only the in-frame ones, with some missing. The table includes tens of thousands of clones, 70% to 90% detected once. Sequenced input: peripheral blood. The receptors come from a woman of 80 years or more with COVID-19, enrolled during active disease.

The CDR3 coding sequence is TGTGCCAGCAGCCGGACTAGCGGATACAATGAGCAGTTCTTC. It is translated as CASSRTSGYNEQFF. This chain uses TRBV7-3 with TRBJ2-1; TRBD2 agrees at 10 bases. Trimming took 5 bases from V and 4 from J; bases not matched to a gene: 2. Per the germline V gene, CDR1 is SGHTA and CDR2 is FQGTGA. CDR3 length equals 14 residues. Using reference TRBV7-3 and TRBJ2-1 for the parts outside the CDR3, the full variable domain is GAGVSQTPSNKVTEKGKYVELRCDPISGHTALYWYRQSLGQGPEFLIYFQGTGAADDSGLPNDRFFAVRPEGSVSTLKIQRTERGDSAVYLCASSRTSGYNEQFFGPGTRLTVL.

The rearrangement uses TRBV5-1 and TRBJ2-2; tentative D call: TRBD1 (5 bases). In germline, CDR1 is SGHRS, CDR2 YFSETQ. The CDR3 contains 15 residues. V was shortened by 7 bases and J by 4 bases, with 17 bases between the two germline ends. The CDR3 loop reads CASADAAGPTGELFF. The CDR3 DNA reads TGCGCCAGCGCGGACGCGGCAGGGCCCACCGGGGAGCTGTTTTTT.

CDR3 DNA: TGCAGCGTTCATCACAATGAGCAGTTCTTC. Encoded protein: CSVHHNEQFF. The chain combines TRBV29-1 with TRBJ2-1; D is undetermined. The CDR3 spans 10 residues. The germline V gene encodes CDR1 SQVTM and CDR2 ANQGSEA. The V end was cut by 5 bases, the J end by 5 bases, with 4 bases between.

The gene calls are TRBV18 and TRBJ1-5, with a tentative D call TRBD1 (6 bases). This CDR3 is built from 14 residues. Trimming pared 5 bases from V and 3 bases from J, leaving 11 bases between. From germline, CDR1 is KGHSH and CDR2 LQKENI. The CDR3 DNA reads as TGTGCCAGCTCAGAGAACAGGGACAATCAGCCCCAGCATTTT. Amino acids: CASSENRDNQPQHF.